This is a list of T cell receptor beta chains from one sample in a study of shared clonotypes between healthy human individuals. Measured with immunoSEQ multiplex PCR; TCRdb has only the in-frame clones, and not every one. The table records roughly 2,000,000 clones, over 85% of them present only once. The sequencing sample was made of naive CD8+ T cells from PBMCs. The receptor set was obtained from a young man in good health. Some clones in this sample may be carry-over from other donors' samples. Each CDR3 is given with its conserved first and last residue. Fields, in order: D gene, J gene, V gene, clone size, CDR3 protein, CDR3 DNA. D genes are given only for firm matches. A row's size may be missing; if present it is once, few, many or a size class.

D: -; J: TRBJ2-7; V: TRBV2; size: -; CDR3: CASSVGFYEQYF; DNA: TGTGCCAGCAGCGTCGGCTTCTACGAGCAGTACTTC
D: TRBD1; J: TRBJ2-2; V: TRBV9; size: -; CDR3: CASAGQANTGELFF; DNA: TGTGCCAGCGCCGGACAGGCTAACACCGGGGAGCTGTTTTTT
D: -; J: TRBJ2-3; V: TRBV6-6; size: once; CDR3: CASSNSGGRDTQYF; DNA: TGTGCCAGCAGTAACTCAGGGGGGAGAGATACGCAGTATTTT
D: TRBD1; J: TRBJ1-4; V: TRBV27; size: -; CDR3: CASSLKPLQGRGRNEKLFF; DNA: TGTGCCAGCAGTTTAAAACCACTCCAGGGGAGGGGGCGGAATGAAAAACTGTTTTTT
D: -; J: TRBJ2-7; V: TRBV9; size: -; CDR3: CASSVGRENAYEQYF; DNA: TGTGCCAGCAGCGTAGGTCGGGAGAACGCCTACGAGCAGTACTTC
D: -; J: TRBJ1-2; V: TRBV7-9; size: -; CDR3: CASSLAGGYTF; DNA: TGTGCCAGCAGCTTAGCGGGAGGCTACACCTTC
D: -; J: TRBJ1-3; V: TRBV7-6; size: once; CDR3: CASSPRGSDTIYF; DNA: TGTGCCAGCAGCCCGCGGGGGTCGGACACCATATATTTT
D: -; J: TRBJ1-1; V: TRBV14; size: -; CDR3: CASSPWGDTEAFF; DNA: TGTGCCAGCAGCCCTTGGGGGGACACTGAAGCTTTCTTT
D: TRBD2; J: TRBJ2-1; V: TRBV4-3; size: once; CDR3: CASSQDLERESYNEQFF; DNA: TGCGCCAGCAGCCAAGATTTGGAGCGGGAGTCCTACAATGAGCAGTTCTTC
D: -; J: TRBJ2-7; V: TRBV27; size: -; CDR3: CASSWSSTYEQYF; DNA: TGTGCCAGCAGCTGGAGCAGTACCTACGAGCAGTACTTC
D: -; J: TRBJ2-1; V: TRBV27; size: -; CDR3: CASSDSGPYNEQFF; DNA: TGTGCCAGCAGTGATTCGGGACCCTACAATGAGCAGTTCTTC
D: TRBD1; J: TRBJ2-7; V: TRBV10-3; size: -; CDR3: CAISEWTGSDEQYF; DNA: TGTGCCATCAGTGAGTGGACAGGGAGTGACGAGCAGTACTTC
D: -; J: TRBJ2-5; V: TRBV19; size: -; CDR3: CASSRSIPETQYF; DNA: TGTGCCAGTAGCCGGTCAATTCCAGAGACCCAGTACTTC
D: -; J: TRBJ1-5; V: TRBV28; size: -; CDR3: CASSWTLNSNQPQHF; DNA: TGTGCCAGCAGTTGGACACTTAATAGCAATCAGCCCCAGCATTTT
D: -; J: TRBJ1-2; V: TRBV4-1; size: -; CDR3: CASSQGSSHYGYTF; DNA: TGCGCCAGCAGCCAAGGGTCAAGCCACTATGGCTACACCTTC
D: -; J: TRBJ2-3; V: TRBV4-3; size: -; CDR3: CASSQDYSGGTDTQYF; DNA: TGCGCCAGCAGCCAAGATTATTCCGGGGGCACAGATACGCAGTATTTT
D: -; J: TRBJ1-2; V: TRBV10-3; size: -; CDR3: CAIPHGEGGYTF; DNA: TGTGCCATACCCCACGGGGAAGGCGGCTACACCTTC
D: -; J: TRBJ2-7; V: TRBV7-8; size: -; CDR3: CASSQEAGSYEQYF; DNA: TGTGCCAGCAGCCAGGAGGCCGGATCCTACGAGCAGTACTTC
D: TRBD1; J: TRBJ2-7; V: TRBV28; size: -; CDR3: CASSYRGQNPYEQYF; DNA: TGTGCCAGCAGCTACAGGGGGCAGAACCCCTACGAGCAGTACTTC
D: -; J: TRBJ2-7; V: TRBV5-1; size: -; CDR3: CASSLVATAHYEQYF; DNA: TGCGCCAGCAGCTTGGTGGCTACTGCTCACTACGAGCAGTACTTC
D: TRBD2; J: TRBJ2-1; V: TRBV27; size: -; CDR3: CASSSTGLAGWGSYNEQFF; DNA: TGTGCCAGCAGTTCCACTGGACTAGCGGGCTGGGGCTCCTACAATGAGCAGTTCTTC
D: -; J: TRBJ2-3; V: TRBV27; size: -; CDR3: CASSFVGTPGGTDTQYF; DNA: TGTGCCAGCAGTTTTGTCGGAACCCCTGGGGGAACAGATACGCAGTATTTT
D: -; J: TRBJ2-5; V: TRBV19; size: -; CDR3: CASSTSGPKETQYF; DNA: TGTGCCAGTAGTACCTCAGGCCCGAAAGAGACCCAGTACTTC
D: -; J: TRBJ1-4; V: TRBV7-9; size: -; CDR3: CASSSNRRPNEKLFF; DNA: TGTGCCAGCAGCTCCAACAGACGTCCGAATGAAAAACTGTTTTTT
D: -; J: TRBJ2-1; V: TRBV19; size: once; CDR3: CASSISGTNLGGEQFF; DNA: TGTGCCAGTAGTATTTCCGGGACCAACCTGGGGGGTGAGCAGTTCTTC
D: -; J: TRBJ2-2; V: TRBV19; size: -; CDR3: CASSPGSNTGELFF; DNA: TGTGCCAGTAGTCCCGGGTCCAACACCGGGGAGCTGTTTTTT